This T cell receptor beta chain came from a study of T cells in localized non-small cell lung cancer. Study results and limitations: Heterogeneity stays possible, as sequencing covered only one tumor region. The study detected a median around 61 of the top 100 tumor clones in adjacent lung.

The CDR3 consists of 13 residues. Germline V CDR1 and CDR2: MDHEN, SYDVKM. TCRdb's copy holds only in-frame clones and misses some; the assay was immunoSEQ multiplex PCR. The data show fewer than 50,000 clones, roughly four fifths seen once. Worth noting for this clone: Its specificity is unknown.

This receptor was identified in a man aged 40 to 70 with stage II lung adenocarcinoma. The chain employs TRBV28 and TRBJ1-5; no clear D. The sample consisted of PBMCs, taken before any cancer treatment. As DNA, the CDR3 is TGTGCTCACGCGGAGGGCCTATGGCAGCCCCAGCATTTT. As protein: CAHAEGLWQPQHF.